This T cell receptor beta chain was captured by sequencing in a study of blood T cell repertoires in COVID-19. Study-level background: Spain, Italy and the United States supplied samples that represented acute and convalescent COVID-19. T cells, B-cell-depleted T cells, or PBMCs supplied cDNA or gDNA.

J lost 4 bases, V lost 4 bases, and 11 bases had no gene match. The CDR3 spans 16 residues. Per germline, CDR1 SGDLS and CDR2 YYNGEE. Per the study methods: Quantification of nucleated cells was approximated via reference gene primer amplification. Produced via immunoSEQ multiplex PCR; TCRdb's table is partial and in-frame only. The V and J calls and clone size were taken over from that table, and D and trimming were inferred from the DNA. The table has more than 25,000 clones, roughly 91% seen once. The clonotype originates from a man between 70 and 80 years old with active or convalescent COVID-19. The sequenced sample consisted of peripheral blood. The chain joins TRBV9 to TRBJ1-3; 7 positions match TRBD1. In DNA form, the CDR3 reads TGTGCCAGCAGCCCCAAATTCGAGGGGGCGGGAAACACCATATATTTT. Translating gives CASSPKFEGAGNTIYF.